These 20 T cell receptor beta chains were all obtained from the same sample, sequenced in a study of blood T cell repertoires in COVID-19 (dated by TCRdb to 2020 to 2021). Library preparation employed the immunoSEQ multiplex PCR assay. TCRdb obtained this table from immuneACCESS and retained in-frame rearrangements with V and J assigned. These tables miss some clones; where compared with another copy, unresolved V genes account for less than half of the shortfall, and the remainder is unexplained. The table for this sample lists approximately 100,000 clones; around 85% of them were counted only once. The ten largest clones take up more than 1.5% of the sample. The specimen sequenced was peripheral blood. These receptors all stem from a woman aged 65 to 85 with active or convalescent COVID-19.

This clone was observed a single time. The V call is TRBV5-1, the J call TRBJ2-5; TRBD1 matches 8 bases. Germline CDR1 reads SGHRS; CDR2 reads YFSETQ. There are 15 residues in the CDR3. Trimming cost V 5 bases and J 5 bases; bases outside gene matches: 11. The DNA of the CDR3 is TGCGCCAGCAGTATTGCAGGGGGCGCGGGCGAGACCCAGTACTTC. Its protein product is CASSIAGGAGETQYF.

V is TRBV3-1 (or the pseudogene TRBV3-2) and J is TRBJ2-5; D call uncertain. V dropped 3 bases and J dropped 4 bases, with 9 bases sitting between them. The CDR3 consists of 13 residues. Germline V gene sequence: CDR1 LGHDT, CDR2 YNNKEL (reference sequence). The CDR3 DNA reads TGTGCCAGCAGCCAGGAATCGGGAGAGACCCAGTACTTC. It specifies CASSQESGETQYF.

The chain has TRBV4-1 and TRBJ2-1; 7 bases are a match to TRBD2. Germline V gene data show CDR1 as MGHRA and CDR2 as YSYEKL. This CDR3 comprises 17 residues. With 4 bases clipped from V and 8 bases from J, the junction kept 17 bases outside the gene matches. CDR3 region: CASSPPLPGLLTYEQFF. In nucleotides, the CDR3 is TGCGCCAGCAGCCCTCCACTACCGGGACTACTTACATATGAGCAGTTCTTC.

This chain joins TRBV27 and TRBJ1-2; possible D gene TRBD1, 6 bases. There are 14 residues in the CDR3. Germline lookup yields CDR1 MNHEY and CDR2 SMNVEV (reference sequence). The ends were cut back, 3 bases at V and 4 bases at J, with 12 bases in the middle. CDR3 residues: CASSFNRDSYGYTF. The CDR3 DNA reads TGTGCCAGCAGTTTCAACAGGGATTCCTATGGCTACACCTTC.

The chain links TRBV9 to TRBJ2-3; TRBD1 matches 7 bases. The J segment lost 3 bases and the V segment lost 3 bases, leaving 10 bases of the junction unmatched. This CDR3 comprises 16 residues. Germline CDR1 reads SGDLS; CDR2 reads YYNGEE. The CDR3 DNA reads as TGTGCCAGCAGCGCCTTACAGGGGATGGGAACAGATACGCAGTATTTT. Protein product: CASSALQGMGTDTQYF.

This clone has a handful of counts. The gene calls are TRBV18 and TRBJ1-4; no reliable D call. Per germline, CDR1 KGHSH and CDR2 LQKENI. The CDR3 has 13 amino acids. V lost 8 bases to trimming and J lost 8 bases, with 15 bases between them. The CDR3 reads CASKGMPGEKLFF. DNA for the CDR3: TGTGCCAGCAAAGGGATGCCGGGAGAAAAACTGTTTTTT.

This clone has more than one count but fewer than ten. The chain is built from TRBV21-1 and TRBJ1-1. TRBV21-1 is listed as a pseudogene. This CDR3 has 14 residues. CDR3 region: CASSKFEGYTEAFF. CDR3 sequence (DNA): TGTGCCAGCAGCAAATTCGAGGGCTATACTGAAGCTTTCTTT.

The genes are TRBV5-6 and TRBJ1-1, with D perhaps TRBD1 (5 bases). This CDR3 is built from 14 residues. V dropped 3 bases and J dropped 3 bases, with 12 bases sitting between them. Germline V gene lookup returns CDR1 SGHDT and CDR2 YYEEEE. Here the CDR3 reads CASSWGSADTEAFF. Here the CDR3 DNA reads TGTGCCAGCAGCTGGGGCTCGGCGGACACTGAAGCTTTCTTT.

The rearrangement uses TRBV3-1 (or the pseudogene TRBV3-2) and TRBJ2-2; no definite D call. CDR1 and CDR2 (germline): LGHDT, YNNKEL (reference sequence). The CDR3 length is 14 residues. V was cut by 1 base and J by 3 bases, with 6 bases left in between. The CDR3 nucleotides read TGTGCCAGCAGCCAAGCCGAGTACACCGGGGAGCTGTTTTTT. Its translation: CASSQAEYTGELFF.

This CDR3 reads CASSRSLRTDTQYF. Written as DNA, the CDR3 is TGTGCCAGCAGTCGGTCTCTGCGCACAGATACGCAGTATTTT. The V and J genes are TRBV27 and TRBJ2-3; no reliable D call. V was cut by 5 bases and J by 1 base, with 10 bases left in between. CDR1 is MNHEY and CDR2 is SMNVEV in the germline V gene (reference sequence). The CDR3 sequence is 14 residues long.

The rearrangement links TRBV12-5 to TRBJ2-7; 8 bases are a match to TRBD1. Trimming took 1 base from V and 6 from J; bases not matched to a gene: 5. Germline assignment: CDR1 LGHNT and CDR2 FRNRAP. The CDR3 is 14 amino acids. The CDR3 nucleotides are TGTGCTAGTGGTTTGGCCGATACAGGGGGCGAGCAGTACTTC. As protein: CASGLADTGGEQYF.

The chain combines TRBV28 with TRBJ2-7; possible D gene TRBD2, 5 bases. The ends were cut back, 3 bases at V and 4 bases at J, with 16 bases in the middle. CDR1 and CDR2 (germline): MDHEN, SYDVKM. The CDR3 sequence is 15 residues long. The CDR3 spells CASSFIATQLYEQYF. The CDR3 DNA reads TGTGCCAGCAGTTTCATAGCGACCCAACTATACGAGCAGTACTTC.

CDR3 amino acids: CASSLSRFEETQYF. The CDR3 coding sequence is TGCGCCAGCAGCTTGTCGCGGTTTGAAGAGACCCAGTACTTC. The gene calls are TRBV5-1 and TRBJ2-5, with unresolved D. This CDR3 comprises 14 residues. Germline V gene data show CDR1 as SGHRS and CDR2 as YFSETQ. The V end was cut by 1 base, the J end by 3 bases, with 10 bases between.

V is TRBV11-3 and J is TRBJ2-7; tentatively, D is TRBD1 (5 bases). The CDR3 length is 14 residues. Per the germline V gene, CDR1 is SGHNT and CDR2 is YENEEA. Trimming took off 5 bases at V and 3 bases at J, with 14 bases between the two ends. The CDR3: CASSVDRGHYEQYF. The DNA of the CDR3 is TGTGCCAGCAGCGTCGACAGAGGCCACTACGAGCAGTACTTC.

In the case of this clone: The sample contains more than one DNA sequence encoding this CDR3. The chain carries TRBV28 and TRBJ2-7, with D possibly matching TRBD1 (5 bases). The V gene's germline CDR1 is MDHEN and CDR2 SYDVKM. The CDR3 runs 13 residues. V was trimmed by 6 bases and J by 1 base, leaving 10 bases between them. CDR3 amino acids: CASSPGQSYEQYF. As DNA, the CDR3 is TGTGCCAGCAGCCCCGGACAATCCTACGAGCAGTACTTC. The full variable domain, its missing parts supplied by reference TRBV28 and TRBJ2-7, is DVKVTQSSRYLVKRTGEKVFLECVQDMDHENMFWYRQDPGLGLRLIYFSYDVKMKEKGDIPEGYSVSREKKERFSLILESASTNQTSMYLCASSPGQSYEQYFGPGTRLTVT.

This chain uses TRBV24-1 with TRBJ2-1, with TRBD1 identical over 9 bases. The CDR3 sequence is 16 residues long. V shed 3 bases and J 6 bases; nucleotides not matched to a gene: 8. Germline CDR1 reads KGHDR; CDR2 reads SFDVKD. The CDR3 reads CATSDLDRGDLNEQFF. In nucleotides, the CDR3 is TGTGCCACCAGTGATCTTGACAGGGGGGACCTCAATGAGCAGTTCTTC.

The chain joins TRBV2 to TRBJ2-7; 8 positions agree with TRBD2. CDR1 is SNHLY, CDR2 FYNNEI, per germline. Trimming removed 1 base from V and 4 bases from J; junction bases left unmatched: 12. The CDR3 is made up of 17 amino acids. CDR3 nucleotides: TGTGCCAGCAGTGAAGAGGTTAGCGGGGCGGGAAAATACGAGCAGTACTTC. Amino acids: CASSEEVSGAGKYEQYF. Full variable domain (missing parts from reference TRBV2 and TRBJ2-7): EPEVTQTPSHQVTQMGQEVILRCVPISNHLYFYWYRQILGQKVEFLVSFYNNEISEKSEIFDDQFSVERPDGSNFTLKIRSTKLEDSAMYFCASSEEVSGAGKYEQYFGPGTRLTVT.

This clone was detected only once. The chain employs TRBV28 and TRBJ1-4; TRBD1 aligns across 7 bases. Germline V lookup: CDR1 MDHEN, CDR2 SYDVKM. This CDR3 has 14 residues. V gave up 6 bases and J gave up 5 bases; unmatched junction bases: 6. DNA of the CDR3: TGTGCCAGCAGAGGGGACAGCCCGAATGAAAAACTGTTTTTT. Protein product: CASRGDSPNEKLFF.

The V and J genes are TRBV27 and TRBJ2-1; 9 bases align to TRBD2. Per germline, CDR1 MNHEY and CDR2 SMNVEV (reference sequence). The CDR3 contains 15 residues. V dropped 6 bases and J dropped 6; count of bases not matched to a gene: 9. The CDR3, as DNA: TGTGCCAGCAGCCCCGGGACTAGCCCGGTCAATGAGCAGTTCTTC. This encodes CASSPGTSPVNEQFF.

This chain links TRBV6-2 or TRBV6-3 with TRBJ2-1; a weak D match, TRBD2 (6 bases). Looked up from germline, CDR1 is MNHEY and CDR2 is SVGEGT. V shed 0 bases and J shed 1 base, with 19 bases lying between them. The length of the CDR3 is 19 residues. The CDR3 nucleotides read TGTGCCAGCAGTTACTCTGAGGCGCTTCGGCGGGGATCCTACAATGAGCAGTTCTTC. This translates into CASSYSEALRRGSYNEQFF.